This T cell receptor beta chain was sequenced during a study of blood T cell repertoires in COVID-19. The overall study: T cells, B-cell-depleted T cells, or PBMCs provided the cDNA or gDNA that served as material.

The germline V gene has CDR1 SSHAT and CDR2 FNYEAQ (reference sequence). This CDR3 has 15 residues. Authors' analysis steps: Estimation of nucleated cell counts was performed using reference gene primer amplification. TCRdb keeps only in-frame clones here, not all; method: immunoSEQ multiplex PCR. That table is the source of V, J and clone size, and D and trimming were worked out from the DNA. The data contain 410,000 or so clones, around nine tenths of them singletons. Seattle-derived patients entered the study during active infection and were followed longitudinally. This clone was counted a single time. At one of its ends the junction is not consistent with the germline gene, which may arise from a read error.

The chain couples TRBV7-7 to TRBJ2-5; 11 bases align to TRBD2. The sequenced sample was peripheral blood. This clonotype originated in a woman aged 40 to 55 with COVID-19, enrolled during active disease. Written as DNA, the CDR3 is TGTGCTAGCAGCTTACTAGCGGGAGTCCAAGAGACCCAGTACTTC. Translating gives CASSLLAGVQETQYF.